The clone carrying this TCR beta chain was found once. The antigen is unknown. This specimen belongs to a study of OX40 agonist ivuxolimab in advanced cancers. Study-level information: Previous treatment with anti-PD-1, anti-PD-L1 or anti-CTLA-4 therapy was allowed; approximately 40% had received some.

Trimming pared 4 bases from V and 1 base from J, leaving 15 bases between. CDR1 is SGHRS, CDR2 YFSETQ, per germline. The CDR3 extends over 15 amino acids. The study's findings and limits: CD8+ T cells averaged more expanded clones than CD4+.

Peripheral blood came from all dose cohorts at three timepoints. Using immunoSEQ multiplex PCR, the repertoire was profiled, and TCRdb retains in-frame clones only, with some absent. The sample contains about 50,000 clones, 80% of which appear only once. This clonotype originated in an adult with an advanced solid tumor such as melanoma, head and neck, liver or kidney cancer. V and J are TRBV5-1 and TRBJ2-7; D possibly corresponds to TRBD1 (6 bases). Sequencing used CD4+ or CD8+ T cells sorted from blood, obtained in a trial of the OX40 agonist ivuxolimab. The CDR3 reads CASSTSGTRSYEQYF. DNA for the CDR3: TGCGCCAGCAGCACTTCCGGGACACGATCCTACGAGCAGTACTTC.